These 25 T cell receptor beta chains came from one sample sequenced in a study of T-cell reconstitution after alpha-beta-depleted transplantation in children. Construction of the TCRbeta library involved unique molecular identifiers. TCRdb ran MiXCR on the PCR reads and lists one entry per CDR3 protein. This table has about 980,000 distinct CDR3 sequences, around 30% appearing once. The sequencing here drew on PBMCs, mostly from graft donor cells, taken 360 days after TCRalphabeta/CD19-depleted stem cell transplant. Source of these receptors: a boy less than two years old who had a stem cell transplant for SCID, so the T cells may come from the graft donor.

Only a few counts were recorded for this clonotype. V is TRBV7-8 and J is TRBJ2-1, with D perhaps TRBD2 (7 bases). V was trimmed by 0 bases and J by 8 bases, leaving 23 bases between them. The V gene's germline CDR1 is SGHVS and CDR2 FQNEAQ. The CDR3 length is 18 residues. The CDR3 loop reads CASSLALVGGRKWDEQFF. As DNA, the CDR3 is TGTGCCAGCAGCTTAGCGTTGGTCGGGGGGCGCAAATGGGATGAGCAGTTCTTC. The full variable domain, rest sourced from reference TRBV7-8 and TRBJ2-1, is GAGVSQSPRYKVAKRGQDVALRCDPISGHVSLFWYQQALGQGPEFLTYFQNEAQLDKSGLPSDRFFAERPEGSVSTLKIQRTQQEDSAVYLCASSLALVGGRKWDEQFFGPGTRLTVL.

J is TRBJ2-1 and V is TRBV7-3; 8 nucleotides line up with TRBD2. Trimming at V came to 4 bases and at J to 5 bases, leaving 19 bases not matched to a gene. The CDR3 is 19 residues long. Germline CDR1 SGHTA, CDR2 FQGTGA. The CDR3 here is CASSSPQTKVRGANNEQFF. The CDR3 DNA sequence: TGTGCCAGCAGCTCCCCCCAGACCAAAGTGCGGGGGGCTAACAATGAGCAGTTCTTC.

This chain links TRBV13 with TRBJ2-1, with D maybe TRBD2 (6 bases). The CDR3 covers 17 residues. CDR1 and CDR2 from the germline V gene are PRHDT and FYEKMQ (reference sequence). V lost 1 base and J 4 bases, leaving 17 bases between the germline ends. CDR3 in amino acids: CASSLEGAGSKYNEQFF. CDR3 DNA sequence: TGTGCCAGCAGCTTAGAGGGCGCGGGGTCGAAGTACAATGAGCAGTTCTTC.

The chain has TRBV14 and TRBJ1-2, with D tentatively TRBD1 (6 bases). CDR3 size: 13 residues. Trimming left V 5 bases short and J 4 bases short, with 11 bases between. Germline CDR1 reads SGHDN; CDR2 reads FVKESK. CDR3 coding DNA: TGTGCCAGCAGCTTCGACAGGAGCTATGGCTACACCTTC. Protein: CASSFDRSYGYTF.

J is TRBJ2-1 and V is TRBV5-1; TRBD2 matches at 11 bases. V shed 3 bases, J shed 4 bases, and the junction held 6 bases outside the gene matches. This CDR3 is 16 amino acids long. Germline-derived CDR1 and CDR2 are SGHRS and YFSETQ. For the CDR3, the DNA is TGCGCCAGCAGCTCCCAACTAGCGGGGGTTTACAATGAGCAGTTCTTC. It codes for CASSSQLAGVYNEQFF.

The CDR3 spells CSVLRGGIYNEQFF. The CDR3 coding sequence is TGCAGCGTCCTCCGGGGGGGCATCTACAATGAGCAGTTCTTC. The chain couples TRBV29-1 to TRBJ2-1; 8 positions agree with TRBD2. CDR3 length: 14 residues. Losses at the gene ends were 6 bases for V and 3 bases for J; bases not matched to a gene: 7. Per germline, CDR1 SQVTM and CDR2 ANQGSEA.

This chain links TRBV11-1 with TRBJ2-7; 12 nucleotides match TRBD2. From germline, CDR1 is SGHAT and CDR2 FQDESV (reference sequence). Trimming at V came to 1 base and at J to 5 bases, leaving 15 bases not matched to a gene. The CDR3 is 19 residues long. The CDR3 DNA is TGTGCCAGCAGCTTAGTCCCTGGACTAGCGGGGTTCCTTTTCCACGAGCAGTACTTC. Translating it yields CASSLVPGLAGFLFHEQYF.

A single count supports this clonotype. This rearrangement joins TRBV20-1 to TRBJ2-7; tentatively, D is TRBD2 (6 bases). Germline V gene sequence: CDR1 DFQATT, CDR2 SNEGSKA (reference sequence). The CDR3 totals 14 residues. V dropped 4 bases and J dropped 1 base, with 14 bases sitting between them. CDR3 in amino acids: CSATLGGSSYEQYF. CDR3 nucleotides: TGCAGTGCTACGCTCGGGGGTAGTTCCTACGAGCAGTACTTC.

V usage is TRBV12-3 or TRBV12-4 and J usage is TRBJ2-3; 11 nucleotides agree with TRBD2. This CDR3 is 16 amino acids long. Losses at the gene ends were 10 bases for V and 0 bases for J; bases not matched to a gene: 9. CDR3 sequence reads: CANSPLAGASTDTQYF. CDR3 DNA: TGTGCCAACTCGCCACTAGCGGGGGCCAGCACAGATACGCAGTATTTT.

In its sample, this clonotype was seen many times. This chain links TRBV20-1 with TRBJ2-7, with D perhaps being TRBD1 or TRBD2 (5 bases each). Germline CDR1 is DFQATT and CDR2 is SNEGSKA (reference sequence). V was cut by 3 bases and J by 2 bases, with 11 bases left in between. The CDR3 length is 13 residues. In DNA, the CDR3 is TGCAGTGCTAGGGGGGACCGAACCTACGAGCAGTACTTC. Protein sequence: CSARGDRTYEQYF.

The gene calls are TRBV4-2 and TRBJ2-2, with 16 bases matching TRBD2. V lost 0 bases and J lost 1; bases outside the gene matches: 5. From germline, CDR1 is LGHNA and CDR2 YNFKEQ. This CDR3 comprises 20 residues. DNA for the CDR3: TGTGCCAGCAGCCAAGATGGGGGACTAGCGGGGGGGCTGAACACCGGGGAGCTGTTTTTT. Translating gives CASSQDGGLAGGLNTGELFF.

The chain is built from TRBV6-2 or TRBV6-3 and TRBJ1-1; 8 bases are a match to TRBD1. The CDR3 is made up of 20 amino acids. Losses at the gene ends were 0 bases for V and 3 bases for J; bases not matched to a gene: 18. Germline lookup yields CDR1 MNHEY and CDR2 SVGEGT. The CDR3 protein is CASSYSTLSRLQGVDTEAFF. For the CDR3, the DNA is TGTGCCAGCAGTTACTCGACCCTTTCTCGATTACAGGGGGTAGACACTGAAGCTTTCTTT.

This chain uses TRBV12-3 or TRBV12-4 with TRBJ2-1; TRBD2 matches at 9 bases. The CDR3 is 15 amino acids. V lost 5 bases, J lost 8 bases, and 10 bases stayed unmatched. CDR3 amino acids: CASSPTGLAEDEQFF. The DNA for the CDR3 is TGTGCCAGCAGTCCAACGGGACTAGCCGAGGATGAGCAGTTCTTC.

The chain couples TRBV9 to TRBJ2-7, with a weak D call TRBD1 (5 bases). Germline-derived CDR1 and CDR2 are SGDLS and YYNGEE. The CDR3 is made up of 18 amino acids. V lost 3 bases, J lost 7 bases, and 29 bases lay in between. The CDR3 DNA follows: TGTGCCAGCAGCGAGCGACCCAGGGCCCGGCCCAGGTTATCGGAGCAGTACTTC. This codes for CASSERPRARPRLSEQYF.

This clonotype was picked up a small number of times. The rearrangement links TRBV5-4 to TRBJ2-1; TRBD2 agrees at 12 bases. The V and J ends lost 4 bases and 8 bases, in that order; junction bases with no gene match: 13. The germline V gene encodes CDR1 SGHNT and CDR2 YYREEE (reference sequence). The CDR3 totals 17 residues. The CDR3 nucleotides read TGTGCCAGCAGCCGAACTGTTCGGACTAGCGGGGACCATGAGCAGTTCTTC. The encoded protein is CASSRTVRTSGDHEQFF.

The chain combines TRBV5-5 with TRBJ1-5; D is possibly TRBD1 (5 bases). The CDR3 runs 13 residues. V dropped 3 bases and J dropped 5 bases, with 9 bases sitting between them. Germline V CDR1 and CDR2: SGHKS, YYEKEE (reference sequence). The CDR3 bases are TGTGCCAGCAGCTACGGGGACGATCAGCCCCAGCATTTT. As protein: CASSYGDDQPQHF.

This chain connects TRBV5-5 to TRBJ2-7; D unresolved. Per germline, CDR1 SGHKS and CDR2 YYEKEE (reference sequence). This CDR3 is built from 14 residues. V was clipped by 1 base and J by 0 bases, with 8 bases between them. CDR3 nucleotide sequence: TGTGCCAGCAGCTTGCAGAGCAGCTCCTACGAGCAGTACTTC. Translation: CASSLQSSSYEQYF.

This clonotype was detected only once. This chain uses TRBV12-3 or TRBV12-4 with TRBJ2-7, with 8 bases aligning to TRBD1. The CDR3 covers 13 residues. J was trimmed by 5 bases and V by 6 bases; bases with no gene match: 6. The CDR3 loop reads CASRKTGVNEQYF. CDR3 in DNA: TGTGCCAGCAGAAAGACAGGGGTTAACGAGCAGTACTTC.

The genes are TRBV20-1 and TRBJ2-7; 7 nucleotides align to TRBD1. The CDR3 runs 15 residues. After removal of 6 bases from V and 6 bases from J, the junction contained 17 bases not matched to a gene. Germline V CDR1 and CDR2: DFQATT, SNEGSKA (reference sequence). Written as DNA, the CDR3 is TGCAGTGCCCAGCCCCCAGGGGGTAGGGGCTCCGAGCAGTACTTC. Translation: CSAQPPGGRGSEQYF.

DNA of the CDR3: TGTGCCAGCAGTGAGGAGGCGGACGCGAGGCAGTTCTTC. It translates to CASSEEADARQFF. The rearrangement links TRBV2 to TRBJ2-1, with D possibly matching TRBD2 (5 bases). V dropped 3 bases and J dropped 12 bases, with 15 bases sitting between them. CDR1 and CDR2 (germline): SNHLY, FYNNEI. The CDR3 sequence is 13 residues long.

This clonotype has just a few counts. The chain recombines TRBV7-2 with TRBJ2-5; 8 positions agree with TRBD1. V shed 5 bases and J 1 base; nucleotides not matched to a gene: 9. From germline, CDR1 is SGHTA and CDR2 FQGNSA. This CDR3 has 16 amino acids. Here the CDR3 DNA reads TGTGCCAGCAGCCCCGGACAGGGAAGAATCCAAGAGACCCAGTACTTC. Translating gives CASSPGQGRIQETQYF.

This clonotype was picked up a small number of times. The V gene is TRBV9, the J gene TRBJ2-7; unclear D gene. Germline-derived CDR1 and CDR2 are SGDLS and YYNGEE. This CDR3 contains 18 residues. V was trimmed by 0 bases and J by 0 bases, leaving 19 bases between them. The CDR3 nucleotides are TGTGCCAGCAGCGTAGGGAGTGGTCGACACAATTTCTCCTACGAGCAGTACTTC. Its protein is CASSVGSGRHNFSYEQYF.

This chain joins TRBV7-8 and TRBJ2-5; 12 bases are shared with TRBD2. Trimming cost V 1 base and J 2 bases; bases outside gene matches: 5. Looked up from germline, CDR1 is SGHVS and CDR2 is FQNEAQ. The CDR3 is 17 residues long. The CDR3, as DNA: TGTGCCAGCAGCTTAGTGTTACTAGCGGGGGGACAAGAGACCCAGTACTTC. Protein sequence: CASSLVLLAGGQETQYF.

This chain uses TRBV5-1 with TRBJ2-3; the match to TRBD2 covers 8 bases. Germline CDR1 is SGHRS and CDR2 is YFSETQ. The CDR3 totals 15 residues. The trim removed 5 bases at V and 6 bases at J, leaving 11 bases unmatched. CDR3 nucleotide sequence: TGCGCCAGCAGGGAAGTAGCGGGGTTGGGCGATACGCAGTATTTT. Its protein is CASREVAGLGDTQYF.

In DNA form, the CDR3 reads TGCAGTGCTAGAGACGGGGGGCTGGTTAACACTGAAGCTTTCTTT. As protein: CSARDGGLVNTEAFF. The chain combines TRBV20-1 with TRBJ1-1; weak D call: TRBD1 (6 bases). The germline gives CDR1 DFQATT, CDR2 SNEGSKA (reference sequence). The CDR3 runs to 15 residues. The V end lost 0 bases, the J end lost 2 bases, and 13 bases lay between the germline ends.